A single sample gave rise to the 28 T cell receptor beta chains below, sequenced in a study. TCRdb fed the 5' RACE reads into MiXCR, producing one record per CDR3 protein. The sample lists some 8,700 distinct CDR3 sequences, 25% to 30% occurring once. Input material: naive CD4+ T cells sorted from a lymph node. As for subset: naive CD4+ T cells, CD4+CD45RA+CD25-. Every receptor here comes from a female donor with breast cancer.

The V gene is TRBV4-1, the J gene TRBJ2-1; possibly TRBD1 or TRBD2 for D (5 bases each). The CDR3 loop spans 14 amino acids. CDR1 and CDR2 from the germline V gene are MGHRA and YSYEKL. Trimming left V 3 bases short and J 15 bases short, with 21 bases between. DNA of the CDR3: TGCGCCAGCAGCCACCCCGGGACGAGGCGCTATCCGTTCTTC. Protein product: CASSHPGTRRYPFF.

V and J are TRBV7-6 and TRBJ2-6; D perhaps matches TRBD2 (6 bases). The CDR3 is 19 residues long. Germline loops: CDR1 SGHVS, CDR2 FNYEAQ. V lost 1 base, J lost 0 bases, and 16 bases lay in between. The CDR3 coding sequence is TGTGCCAGCAGCTTAGTGCCGCAGGGAGGAGTCTCTGGGGCCAACGTCCTGACTTTC. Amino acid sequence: CASSLVPQGGVSGANVLTF.

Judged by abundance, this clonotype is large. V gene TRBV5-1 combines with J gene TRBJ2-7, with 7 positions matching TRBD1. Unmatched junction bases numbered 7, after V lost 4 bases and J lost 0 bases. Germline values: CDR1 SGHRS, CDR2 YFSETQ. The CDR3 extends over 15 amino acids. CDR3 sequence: CASSIGQALSYEQYF. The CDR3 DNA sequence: TGCGCCAGCAGCATCGGACAGGCGCTCTCCTACGAGCAGTACTTC.

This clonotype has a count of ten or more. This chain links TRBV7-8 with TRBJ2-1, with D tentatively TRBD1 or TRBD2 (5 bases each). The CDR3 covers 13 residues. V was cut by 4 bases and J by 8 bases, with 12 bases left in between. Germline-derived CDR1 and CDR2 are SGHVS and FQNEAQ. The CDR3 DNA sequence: TGTGCCAGCAGCTCGGGGCCGGCCTATGAGCAGTTCTTC. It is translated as CASSSGPAYEQFF.

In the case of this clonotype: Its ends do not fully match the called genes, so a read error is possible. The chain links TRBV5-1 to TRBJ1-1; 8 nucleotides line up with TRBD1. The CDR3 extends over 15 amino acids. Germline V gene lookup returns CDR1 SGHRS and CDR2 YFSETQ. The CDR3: CASSLGTGKITEAFF. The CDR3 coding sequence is TGCGCCAGCAGCTTGGGGACAGGGAAGATCACTGAAGCTTTCTTC.

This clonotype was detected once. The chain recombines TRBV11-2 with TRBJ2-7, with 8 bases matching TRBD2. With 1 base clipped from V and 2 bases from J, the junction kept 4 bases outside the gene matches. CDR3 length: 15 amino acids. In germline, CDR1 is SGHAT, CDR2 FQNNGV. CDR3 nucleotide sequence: TGTGCCAGCAGCTTAGCGGGACTAGGGACCTACGAGCAGTACTTC. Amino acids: CASSLAGLGTYEQYF.

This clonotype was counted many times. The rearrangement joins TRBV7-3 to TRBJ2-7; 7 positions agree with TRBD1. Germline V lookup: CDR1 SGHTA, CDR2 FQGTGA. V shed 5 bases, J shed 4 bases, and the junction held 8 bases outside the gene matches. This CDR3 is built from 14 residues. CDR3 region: CASSPTGQNYEQYF. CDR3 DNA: TGTGCCAGCAGCCCCACGGGACAGAATTACGAGCAGTACTTC.

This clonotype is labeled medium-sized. This CDR3 is CASSLGGHTSYEQYF. Written as DNA, the CDR3 is TGCGCCAGCAGCTTGGGGGGACACACATCCTACGAGCAGTACTTC. V gene TRBV5-1 combines with J gene TRBJ2-7, with D possibly TRBD1 on 6 matching bases. The CDR3 consists of 15 residues. V dropped 0 bases and J dropped 1 base, with 11 bases sitting between them. Germline assignment: CDR1 SGHRS and CDR2 YFSETQ.

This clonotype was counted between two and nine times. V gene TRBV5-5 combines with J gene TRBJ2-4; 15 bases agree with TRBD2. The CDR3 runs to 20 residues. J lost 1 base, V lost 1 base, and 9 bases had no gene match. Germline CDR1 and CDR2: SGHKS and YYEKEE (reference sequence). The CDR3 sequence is CASSLRAGLAGGVAKNIQYF. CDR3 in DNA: TGTGCCAGCAGCTTGAGGGCCGGACTAGCGGGAGGGGTGGCCAAAAACATTCAGTACTTC.

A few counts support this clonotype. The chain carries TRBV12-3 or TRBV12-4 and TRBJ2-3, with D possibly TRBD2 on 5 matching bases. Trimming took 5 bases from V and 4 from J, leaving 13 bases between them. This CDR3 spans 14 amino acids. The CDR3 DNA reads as TGTGCCAGCAGTCCCCCCTGGGGAGCAGATACGCAGTATTTT. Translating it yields CASSPPWGADTQYF.

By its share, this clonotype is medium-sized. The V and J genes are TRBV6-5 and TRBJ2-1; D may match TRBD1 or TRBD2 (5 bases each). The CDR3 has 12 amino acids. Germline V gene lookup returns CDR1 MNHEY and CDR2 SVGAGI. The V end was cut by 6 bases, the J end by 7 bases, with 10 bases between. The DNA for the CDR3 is TGTGCCAGCAGCCAGGGACCTAATGAGCAGTTCTTC. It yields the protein CASSQGPNEQFF.

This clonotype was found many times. CDR3 sequence: CASSPGENSNQPQHF. Written as DNA, the CDR3 is TGTGCCAGCAGCCCCGGAGAAAATAGCAATCAGCCCCAGCATTTT. J is TRBJ1-5 and V is TRBV5-5; D is undetermined. V was cut by 4 bases and J by 0 bases, with 11 bases left in between. The CDR3 is 15 residues long. Germline V CDR1 and CDR2: SGHKS, YYEKEE (reference sequence). The variable domain in full, completed from reference TRBV5-5 and TRBJ1-5, reads DAGVTQSPTHLIKTRGQQVTLRCSPISGHKSVSWYQQVLGQGPQFIFQYYEKEERGRGNFPDRFSARQFPNYSSELNVNALLLGDSALYLCASSPGENSNQPQHFGDGTRLSIL.

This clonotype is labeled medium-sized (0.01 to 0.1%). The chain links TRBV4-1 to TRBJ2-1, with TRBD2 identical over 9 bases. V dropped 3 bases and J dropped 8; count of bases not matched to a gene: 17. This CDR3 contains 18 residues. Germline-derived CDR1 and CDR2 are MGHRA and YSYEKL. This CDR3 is CASSHRPSFKRGEHEQFF. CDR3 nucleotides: TGCGCCAGCAGCCACAGACCATCTTTCAAGCGGGGGGAGCATGAGCAGTTCTTC.

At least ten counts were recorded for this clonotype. The CDR3 region is CSARDLDSSYGYTF. In DNA form, the CDR3 reads TGCAGTGCTAGAGATCTGGACAGCTCCTATGGCTACACCTTC. This sequence joins TRBV20-1 and TRBJ1-2; a weak D match, TRBD1 (6 bases). Trimming shortened V by 0 bases and J by 4 bases, and 12 bases separated the two germline ends. Germline V gene sequence: CDR1 DFQATT, CDR2 SNEGSKA (reference sequence). This CDR3 contains 14 residues.

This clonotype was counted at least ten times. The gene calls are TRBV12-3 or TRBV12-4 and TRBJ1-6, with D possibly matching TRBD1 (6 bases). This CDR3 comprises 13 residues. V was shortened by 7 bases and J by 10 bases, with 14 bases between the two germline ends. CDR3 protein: CASTLTGQSPLHF. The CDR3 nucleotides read TGTGCCAGCACCTTGACAGGCCAGTCACCCCTCCACTTT.

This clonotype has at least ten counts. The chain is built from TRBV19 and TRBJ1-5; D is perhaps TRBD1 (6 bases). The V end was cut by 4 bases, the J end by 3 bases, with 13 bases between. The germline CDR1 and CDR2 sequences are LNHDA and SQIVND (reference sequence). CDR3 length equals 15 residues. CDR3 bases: TGTGCCAGTAGTAGGGACATCCGCATCAATCAGCCCCAGCATTTT. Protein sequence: CASSRDIRINQPQHF.

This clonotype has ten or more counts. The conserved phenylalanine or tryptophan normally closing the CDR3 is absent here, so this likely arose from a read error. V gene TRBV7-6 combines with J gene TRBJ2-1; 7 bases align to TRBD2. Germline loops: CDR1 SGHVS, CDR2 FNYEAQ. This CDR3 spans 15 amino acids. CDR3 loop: CACSSSSGSYNEQFL. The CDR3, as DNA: TGTGCCTGCAGCTCCTCTAGCGGTTCCTACAATGAGCAGTTCCTC.

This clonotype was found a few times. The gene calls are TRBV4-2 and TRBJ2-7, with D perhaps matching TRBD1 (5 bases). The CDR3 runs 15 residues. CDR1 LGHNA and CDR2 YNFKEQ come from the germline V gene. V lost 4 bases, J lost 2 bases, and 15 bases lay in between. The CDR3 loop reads CASSPPRRATYEQYF. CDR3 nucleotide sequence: TGTGCCAGCAGCCCCCCCCGCAGGGCAACCTACGAGCAGTACTTC.

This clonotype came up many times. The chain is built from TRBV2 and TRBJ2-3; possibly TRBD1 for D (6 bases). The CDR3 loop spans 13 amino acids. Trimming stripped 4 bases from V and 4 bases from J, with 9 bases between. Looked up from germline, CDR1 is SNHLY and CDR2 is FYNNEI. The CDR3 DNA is TGTGCCAGCAGTGTTCAGGGGCCAGATACGCAGTATTTT. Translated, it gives CASSVQGPDTQYF.

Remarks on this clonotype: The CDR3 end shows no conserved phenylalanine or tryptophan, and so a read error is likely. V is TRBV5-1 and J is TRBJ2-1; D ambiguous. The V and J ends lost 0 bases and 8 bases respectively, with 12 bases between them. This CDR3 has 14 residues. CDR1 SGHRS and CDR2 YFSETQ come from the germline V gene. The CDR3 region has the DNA TGCGCCAGCAGCTTGGGGAACTTTTTAGATGAGCAGTTCCTC. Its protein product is CASSLGNFLDEQFL.

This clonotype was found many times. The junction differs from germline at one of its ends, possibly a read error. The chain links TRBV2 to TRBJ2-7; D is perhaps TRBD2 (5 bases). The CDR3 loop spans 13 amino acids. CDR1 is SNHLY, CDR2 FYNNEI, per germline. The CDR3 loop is CAGRRRQIYEQYF. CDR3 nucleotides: TGTGCCGGCAGACGGAGGCAGATTTACGAGCAGTACTTC.

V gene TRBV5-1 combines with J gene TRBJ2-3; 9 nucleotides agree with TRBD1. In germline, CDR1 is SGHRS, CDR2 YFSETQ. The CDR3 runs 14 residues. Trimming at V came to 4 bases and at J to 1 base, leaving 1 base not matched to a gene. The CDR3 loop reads CASSGQGRTDTQYF. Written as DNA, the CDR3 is TGCGCCAGCAGCGGACAGGGGCGCACAGATACGCAGTATTTT. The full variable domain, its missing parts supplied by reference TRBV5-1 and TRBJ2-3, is KAGVTQTPRYLIKTRGQQVTLSCSPISGHRSVSWYQQTPGQGLQFLFEYFSETQRNKGNFPGRFSGRQFSNSRSEMNVSTLELGDSALYLCASSGQGRTDTQYFGPGTRLTVL.

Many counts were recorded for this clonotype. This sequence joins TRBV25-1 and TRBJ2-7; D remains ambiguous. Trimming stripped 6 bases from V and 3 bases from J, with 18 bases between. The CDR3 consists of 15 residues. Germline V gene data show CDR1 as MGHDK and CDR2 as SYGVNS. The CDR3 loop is CASSPTGIPFYEQYF. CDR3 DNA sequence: TGTGCCAGCAGCCCAACTGGGATCCCGTTCTACGAGCAGTACTTC.

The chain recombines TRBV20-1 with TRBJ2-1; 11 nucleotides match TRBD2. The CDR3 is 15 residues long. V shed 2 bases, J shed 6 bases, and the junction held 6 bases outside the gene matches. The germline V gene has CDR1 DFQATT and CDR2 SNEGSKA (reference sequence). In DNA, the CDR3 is TGCAGTGCTAGACCCCGGACTAGCGGGTCCAATGAGCAGTTCTTC. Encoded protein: CSARPRTSGSNEQFF.

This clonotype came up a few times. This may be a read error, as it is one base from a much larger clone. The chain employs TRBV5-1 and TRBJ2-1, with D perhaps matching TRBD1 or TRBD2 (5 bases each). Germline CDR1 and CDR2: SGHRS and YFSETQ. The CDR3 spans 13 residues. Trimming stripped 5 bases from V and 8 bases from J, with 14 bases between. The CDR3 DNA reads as TGCGCCAGCAGACCCGGGGCAGGGTATGAGCAGTTCTTC. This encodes CASRPGAGYEQFF.

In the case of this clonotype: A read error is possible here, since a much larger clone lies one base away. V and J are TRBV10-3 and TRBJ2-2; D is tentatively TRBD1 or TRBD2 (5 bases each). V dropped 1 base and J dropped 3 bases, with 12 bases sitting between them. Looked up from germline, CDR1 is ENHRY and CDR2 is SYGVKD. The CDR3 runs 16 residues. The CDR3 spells CAISEFGTTDTGELFF. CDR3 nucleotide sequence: TGTGCCATCAGTGAGTTTGGGACCACGGACACCGGGGAGCTGTTTTTT.

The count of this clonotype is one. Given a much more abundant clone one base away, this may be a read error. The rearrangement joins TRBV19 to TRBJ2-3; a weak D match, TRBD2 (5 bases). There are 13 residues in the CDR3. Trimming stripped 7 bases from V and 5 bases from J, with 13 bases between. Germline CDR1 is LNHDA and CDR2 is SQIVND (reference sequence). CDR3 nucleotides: TGTGCCAGTAACCGGGGTGGTGGAGATACGCAGTATTTT. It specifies CASNRGGGDTQYF.

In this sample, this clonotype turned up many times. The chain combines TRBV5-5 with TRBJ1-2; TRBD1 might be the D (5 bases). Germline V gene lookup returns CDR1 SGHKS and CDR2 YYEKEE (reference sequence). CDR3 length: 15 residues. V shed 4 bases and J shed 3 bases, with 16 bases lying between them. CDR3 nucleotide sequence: TGTGCCAGCAGCCCGGAAGGGGCGCCGGACTATGGCTACACCTTC. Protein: CASSPEGAPDYGYTF.